This TCR beta chain appears in the sequencing data of a study of T-cell memory formation after mild COVID-19. Study-level background: The two donors had largely donor-specific TCR clusters. Broader study findings: The study found balanced CD4/CD8 in clones contracting day 15 to 85 and a CD4+ lean in later expanders. The appearance of some responding clones in pre-infection memory suggested that cross-reactive memory joined.

This clonotype occurred a few times. What it recognizes is unknown. TCRdb itself ran the 5' RACE reads through MiXCR, one entry per CDR3 protein. The sample records roughly 380,000 distinct CDR3 sequences, 28% being singletons. Sequencing input: PBMCs or a T cell subset sorted from them (not recorded which). The TCR originated in an adult woman who had mild COVID-19 (a few samples of this study predate the infection). Cell type and time point are not known.

Here the CDR3 DNA reads TGTGCCAGCAGCTTAACACAGGGCTCTGGGGCCAACGTCCTGACTTTC. Translation: CASSLTQGSGANVLTF. The chain couples TRBV7-6 to TRBJ2-6; maybe TRBD1 (6 bases). Germline lookup yields CDR1 SGHVS and CDR2 FNYEAQ. This CDR3 has 16 amino acids. The germline V and J ends were trimmed by 2 bases and 0 bases, with 8 bases remaining between them.